This TCR beta chain was observed in a study of blood T cell repertoires in COVID-19. Each participant's cohort was designated according to participant-reported clinical history. Within 2 weeks before study entry, exposed participants met a COVID-19 case. Sequenced by immunoSEQ multiplex PCR; TCRdb stores in-frame clones only, minus some. The sample has about 260,000 clones; about 87% are singletons. V gave up 1 base and J gave up 3 bases, with 16 bases separating them. The CDR3 spans 17 residues. Germline V gene sequence: CDR1 KGHSH, CDR2 LQKENI. This rearrangement joins TRBV18 to TRBJ2-1, with a tentative D call TRBD2 (5 bases). This clonotype was sampled from a man aged 50 to 59 who had been exposed to COVID-19. Sequenced input: PBMCs or T cells enriched from blood (not recorded which). For the CDR3, the DNA is TGTGCCAGCTCACCACAATCGCGGGTCGGCGACTACAATGAGCAGTTCTTC. Its protein product is CASSPQSRVGDYNEQFF.